This T cell receptor (beta chain) is from a study of cytomegalovirus exposure and HLA in healthy donors. Note on this clone: Antigen: not known.

From germline, CDR1 is MNHNS and CDR2 SASEGT. The CDR3 consists of 11 residues. J lost 11 bases, V lost 6 bases, and 6 bases had no gene match. Regarding the study as a whole: Presence/absence analyses took donor sequencing depth as roughly uniform.

The study ran its PCR with 60 Vbeta and 13 Jbeta primers. Profiled with immunoSEQ multiplex PCR; TCRdb holds only in-frame clones, not every one. The sample holds 130,000 or so clones, around four fifths seen once. The sequencing sample was made of PBMCs. This TCR was recovered from a woman aged 40 to 55 in good health and CMV-seronegative. The J gene is TRBJ1-1, the V gene TRBV6-1; 7 bases are shared with TRBD1. This CDR3 reads CASRQHRGAFF. The CDR3 DNA follows: TGTGCCAGCAGGCAACACAGGGGCGCTTTCTTT.